Listed here is a single T cell receptor (beta chain). It lacks a known antigen. No much larger clone exists at a distance of one base, and base qualities are not known. These data originate in a study of blood T cell repertoires in COVID-19 (dated by TCRdb to about 2020). Turning to the overall study: Samples covering the acute and convalescent phases of COVID-19 were provided by collaborators in the United States, Italy and Spain. A de-identified subject ID, COVID-19 status, age in years and sex were almost always included in the sample metadata. The samples were drawn from two sources: the first 160 participants of the ongoing ImmuneRACE study, and fewer than 1,500 subjects contributed by 6 global collaborators. The repertoires were released in a freely available public database meant as a resource for research on the immune response to SARS-CoV-2. Where available, HLA class I and class II types were obtained from metadata supplied by the sample provider rather than from assay-based typing. The material from the prospective study consisted of cDNA or gDNA derived from T cells, B-cell-depleted T cells, or PBMCs. Deeply sampled blood TCRbeta repertoires from subjects exposed to, actively infected with, or recovered from COVID-19 were included in the dataset. Findings and caveats that apply to the study as a whole: The quantity of clinical and demographic metadata differed by source and by participant and was supplied without curation.

TCRbeta CDR3 regions were amplified from genomic DNA using the immunoSEQ Assay, a bias-controlled multiplex PCR. The authors' pipeline ran thus. Nucleated cell counts per sample were estimated from amplification of reference gene primers within the assay. To quantify the absolute abundance of each unique TCRbeta CDR3 rearrangement, sequence reads were collapsed and filtered. For each sample, productive Simpson clonality was calculated as the square root of Simpson's diversity index across productive rearrangements. Entries here come from immuneACCESS through TCRdb and include only in-frame sequences with V and J called. Some clones fail to appear in such tables; in the studies checked, an unresolved V gene covers under half of the shortfall, and the cause of the remainder is unknown. V and J calls and clone size are as listed in that table; D and trimming were resolved from the DNA. This sample holds 110,000 to 150,000 clones; around 82% were observed only once. Around 8% of the sample is taken by the ten largest.

The germline V and J ends show losses of 1 base and 4 bases respectively, and no gene match explains 7 bases of the junction. Reading the germline V gene gives CDR1 MDHEN and CDR2 SYDVKM. The CDR3 runs 16 residues from the cysteine to the phenylalanine. Left in the record is the CDR3 DNA by itself, 48 bases read in frame from the first base. Each collaborating institution followed its own protocols to collect whole blood in K2EDTA tubes. For TCRbeta analysis, collaborators shipped samples in one of three forms: frozen whole blood, isolated PBMCs, or DNA extracted from either of those sample types. Sequencing was performed on peripheral blood. The chain is assembled from TRBV28 and TRBJ1-2; 9 bases in the middle match TRBD1. This TCR was sampled from a human donor in a cohort sampled during active COVID-19. The CDR3: CASSLFLQGAGYGYTF. At the DNA level, the sequence is TGTGCCAGCAGTTTATTCTTACAGGGGGCTGGCTATGGCTACACCTTC.